This T cell receptor beta chain was captured by sequencing in a study of cytotoxic CD8 clonotypes in ibrutinib-treated CLL listed by TCRdb under 2021. Regarding the complete study: In this cohort, 15 patients were treatment-naive and under 13 were relapsed/refractory, while around 18 had unmutated IGHV. Partial responses were observed in roughly 24 patients and complete responses in 2; after a median follow-up of about 69 months, remission was maintained in approximately 14 patients and progression was observed in roughly twelve. Response samples were obtained after a median of approximately 12 months of treatment, with a range of about 6 to 36 months. An average of about 250,000 productive templates and 94,082 productive rearrangements was obtained per sample. Longitudinal samples were available for about 30% of the 86 trial participants. Cryopreserved peripheral blood mononuclear cells were obtained prior to treatment, at the time of response, and at either disease progression or sustained remission. Every sample from remission and from progressive disease was obtained while the patients were still on ibrutinib. Overall study outcomes, separate from this receptor: Baseline clonality exceeded that of age-matched healthy donors and correlated strongly with circulating CD8+ T-cell counts. Sampling times were not matched between sustained-remission and progressing patients, and lymph node repertoires were not studied. Public clonotypes were found to be uncommon and were observed to contract or remain stable during treatment; the increase in clonality was shown to reflect expansion of private clonotypes at ibrutinib response. Clonality increased at ibrutinib response, stayed stable in sustained remission, and fell back toward baseline at progression.

The CDR3 runs 16 residues from the cysteine to the phenylalanine. Only the CDR3 region is kept as DNA, spanning 48 bases read in frame from base 1. The V and J ends are trimmed by 0 bases and 1 base, leaving 10 bases between them. CDR1 and CDR2, per the germline V gene, are SGHRS and YFSETQ. The goal of deep resolution MiSeq sequencing was a depth between 1 in 1 million and 1 in 200,000 T cells, and coverage averaged 10x per clonotype. The immunoSEQ hsTCRB Kit was used to generate TCR beta libraries. In the paper's pipeline: ImmunoSEQ Data Assistant and ImmunoSEQ Analyzer were used for data analysis, and V, D and J genes were assigned according to IMGT definitions. Clonality was computed as one minus normalized Shannon entropy of productive rearrangement frequencies, ranging from 0 to 1. Only overrepresented clonotypes making up at least 0.05% of the repertoire of each patient were included in the public clonotype analysis. Repertoires from some 14 age-matched healthy donors in immuneACCESS were used as clonality controls. TCRdb took over this immuneACCESS table, retaining in-frame rearrangements with V and J assigned. Such tables are incomplete; in checked studies, under half of the missing clones stem from an unresolved V gene, and the remainder is unexplained. V and J calls and clone size follow that table, whereas D and trimming were derived from the DNA. The sample table lists about 200,000 clones, around 70% of them with a count of one. The ten largest clones take up about an eighth of the sample.

Turning to this clone: The clone's antigen remains unknown. Qualities for individual bases were not recorded, and no much larger clone is one base off.

Interpreted using the paper, the time point label stands for: roughly 2 years on ibrutinib. Around 2 micrograms of genomic DNA were extracted from cryopreserved PBMCs for TCR beta library preparation. Longitudinal blood samples from CLL patients on ibrutinib monotherapy were analyzed using high-throughput TCR beta sequencing. Patients were enrolled in a phase 2 open-label single-center ibrutinib monotherapy trial. This sample comprised PBMCs, obtained after 24 months of ibrutinib treatment. The V and J segments used are TRBV5-1 and TRBJ2-2, and the D gene may be TRBD2, 5 bases matching. This TCR derives from a human donor with chronic lymphocytic leukemia. The CDR3 here reads CASSLGLAENTGELFF. The DNA is as follows: TGCGCCAGCAGCTTGGGGCTAGCTGAGAACACCGGGGAGCTGTTTTTT.